This is a list of T cell receptor beta chains from one sample in a study of beta chain features in type 1 diabetes. Profiled with immunoSEQ multiplex PCR; TCRdb holds only in-frame clones, not every one. The table includes more than 350,000 clones, roughly 11% detected once. Sequenced: naive CD4+ T cells from blood. The receptors derive from a woman under 30 in good health. Each CDR3 is given with its conserved first and last residue. Each record gives: clone size, V gene, J gene, D gene, CDR3 DNA, CDR3 protein. The D gene is left open where the match is weak. A clone size is listed for some rows: how often the clone was seen (once, few, many), or a class if it is expanded.

>few|TRBV6-5|TRBJ2-7|TRBD1
TGTGCCTCGCTGGACAGGGCTGGCTACGAGCAGTACTTC
CASLDRAGYEQYF
>few|TRBV7-2|TRBJ2-1|TRBD1
TGTGCCAGCAGCTTAGTGCAGGGACAGTACAATGAGCAGTTCTTC
CASSLVQGQYNEQFF
>few|TRBV9|TRBJ1-4|.
TGTGCCAGCAGCGTAGGAGATTCAATCAGGGTTGGAAAACTGTTTTTT
CASSVGDSIRVGKLFF
>few|TRBV2|TRBJ1-2|.
TGTGCCAGCACCTCCGGGGCTAGTGGCTACACCTTC
CASTSGASGYTF
>.|TRBV18|TRBJ2-5|.
TGTGCCAGCTCACCACGCGCGGGTAGAGAGACCCAGTACTTC
CASSPRAGRETQYF
>few|TRBV29-1|TRBJ1-2|.
TGCAGCGTGGTGACAGCTAACTATGGCTACACCTTC
CSVVTANYGYTF
>few|TRBV6-1|TRBJ2-1|TRBD2
TGTGCCAGCAGGGGCACTAGCGGCTACGAGCAGTTCTTC
CASRGTSGYEQFF
>few|TRBV19|TRBJ1-5|.
TGTGCCAGTAGTTGGCGGGGCCAGCCCCAGCATTTT
CASSWRGQPQHF
>few|TRBV28|TRBJ2-6|TRBD1
TGTGCCAGCAGTCCCGGACAGGGGGGAACTGGGGCCAACGTCCTGACTTTC
CASSPGQGGTGANVLTF
>.|TRBV5-6|TRBJ2-2|.
TGTGCCAGCAGCGATGGTCCGGGCGGTAGAGGGGAGCTGTTTTTT
CASSDGPGGRGELFF
>few|TRBV29-1|TRBJ2-3|TRBD1
TGCAGCGCTGACACAGGGGCGGGAGATACGCAGTATTTT
CSADTGAGDTQYF
>few|TRBV29-1|TRBJ1-3|.
TGCAGCGTCTCCCCCATCGGAAACACCATATATTTT
CSVSPIGNTIYF
>.|TRBV5-4|TRBJ2-3|.
TGTGCCAGCAGCTTACGGGCCTCGGCGGGCACAGATACGCAGTATTTT
CASSLRASAGTDTQYF
>.|TRBV5-1|TRBJ2-6|.
TGCGCCAGCAGCTTGGGACCGCCCTCTGGGGCCAACGTCCTGACTTTC
CASSLGPPSGANVLTF
>few|TRBV7-2|TRBJ2-3|.
TGTGCCAGCAGAAGGGCGGATACGCAGTATTTT
CASRRADTQYF
>.|TRBV13|TRBJ2-7|.
TGTGCCAGCAGCTGGGGCGGTTACGAGCAGTACTTC
CASSWGGYEQYF
>few|TRBV6-6|TRBJ1-5|.
TGTGCCAGCAGTCTAAAAAATCAGCCCCAGCATTTT
CASSLKNQPQHF
>.|TRBV18|TRBJ2-2|.
TGTGCCAGCTCACCAAAACGTCTGAACACCGGGGAGCTGTTTTTT
CASSPKRLNTGELFF
>.|TRBV7-7|TRBJ2-2|TRBD2
TGTGCTAGCAGCTTAGGATCTAGCGGGAGGACCACCGGGGAGCTGTTTTTT
CASSLGSSGRTTGELFF